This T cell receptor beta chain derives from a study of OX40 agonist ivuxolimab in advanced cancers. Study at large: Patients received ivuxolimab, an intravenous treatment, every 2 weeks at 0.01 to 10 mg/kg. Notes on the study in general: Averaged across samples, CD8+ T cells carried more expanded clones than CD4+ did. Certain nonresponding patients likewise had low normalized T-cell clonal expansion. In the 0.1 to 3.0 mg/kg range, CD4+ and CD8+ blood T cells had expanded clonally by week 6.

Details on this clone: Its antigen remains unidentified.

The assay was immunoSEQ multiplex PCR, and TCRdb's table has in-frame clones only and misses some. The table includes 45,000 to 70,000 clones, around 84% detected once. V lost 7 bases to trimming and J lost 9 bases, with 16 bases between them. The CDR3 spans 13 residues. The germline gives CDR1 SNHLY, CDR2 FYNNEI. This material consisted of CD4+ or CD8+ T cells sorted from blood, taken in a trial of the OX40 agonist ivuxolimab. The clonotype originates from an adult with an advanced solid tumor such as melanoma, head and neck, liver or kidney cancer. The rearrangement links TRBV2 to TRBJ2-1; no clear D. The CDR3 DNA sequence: TGTGCCAGCACCAGGCTGGGTACGGGTGAGCAGTTCTTC. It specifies CASTRLGTGEQFF.